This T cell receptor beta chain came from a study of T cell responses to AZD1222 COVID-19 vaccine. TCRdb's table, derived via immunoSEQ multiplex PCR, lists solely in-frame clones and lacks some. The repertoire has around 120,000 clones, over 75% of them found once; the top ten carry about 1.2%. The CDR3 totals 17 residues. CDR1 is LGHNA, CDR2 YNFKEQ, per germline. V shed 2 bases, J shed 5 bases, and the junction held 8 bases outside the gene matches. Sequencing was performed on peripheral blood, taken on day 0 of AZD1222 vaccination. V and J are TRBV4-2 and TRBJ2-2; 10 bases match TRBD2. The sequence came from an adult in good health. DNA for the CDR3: TGTGCCAGCAGCCAATTGGGAAGCGGGGGGGCGACCGGGGAGCTGTTTTTT. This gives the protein CASSQLGSGGATGELFF.